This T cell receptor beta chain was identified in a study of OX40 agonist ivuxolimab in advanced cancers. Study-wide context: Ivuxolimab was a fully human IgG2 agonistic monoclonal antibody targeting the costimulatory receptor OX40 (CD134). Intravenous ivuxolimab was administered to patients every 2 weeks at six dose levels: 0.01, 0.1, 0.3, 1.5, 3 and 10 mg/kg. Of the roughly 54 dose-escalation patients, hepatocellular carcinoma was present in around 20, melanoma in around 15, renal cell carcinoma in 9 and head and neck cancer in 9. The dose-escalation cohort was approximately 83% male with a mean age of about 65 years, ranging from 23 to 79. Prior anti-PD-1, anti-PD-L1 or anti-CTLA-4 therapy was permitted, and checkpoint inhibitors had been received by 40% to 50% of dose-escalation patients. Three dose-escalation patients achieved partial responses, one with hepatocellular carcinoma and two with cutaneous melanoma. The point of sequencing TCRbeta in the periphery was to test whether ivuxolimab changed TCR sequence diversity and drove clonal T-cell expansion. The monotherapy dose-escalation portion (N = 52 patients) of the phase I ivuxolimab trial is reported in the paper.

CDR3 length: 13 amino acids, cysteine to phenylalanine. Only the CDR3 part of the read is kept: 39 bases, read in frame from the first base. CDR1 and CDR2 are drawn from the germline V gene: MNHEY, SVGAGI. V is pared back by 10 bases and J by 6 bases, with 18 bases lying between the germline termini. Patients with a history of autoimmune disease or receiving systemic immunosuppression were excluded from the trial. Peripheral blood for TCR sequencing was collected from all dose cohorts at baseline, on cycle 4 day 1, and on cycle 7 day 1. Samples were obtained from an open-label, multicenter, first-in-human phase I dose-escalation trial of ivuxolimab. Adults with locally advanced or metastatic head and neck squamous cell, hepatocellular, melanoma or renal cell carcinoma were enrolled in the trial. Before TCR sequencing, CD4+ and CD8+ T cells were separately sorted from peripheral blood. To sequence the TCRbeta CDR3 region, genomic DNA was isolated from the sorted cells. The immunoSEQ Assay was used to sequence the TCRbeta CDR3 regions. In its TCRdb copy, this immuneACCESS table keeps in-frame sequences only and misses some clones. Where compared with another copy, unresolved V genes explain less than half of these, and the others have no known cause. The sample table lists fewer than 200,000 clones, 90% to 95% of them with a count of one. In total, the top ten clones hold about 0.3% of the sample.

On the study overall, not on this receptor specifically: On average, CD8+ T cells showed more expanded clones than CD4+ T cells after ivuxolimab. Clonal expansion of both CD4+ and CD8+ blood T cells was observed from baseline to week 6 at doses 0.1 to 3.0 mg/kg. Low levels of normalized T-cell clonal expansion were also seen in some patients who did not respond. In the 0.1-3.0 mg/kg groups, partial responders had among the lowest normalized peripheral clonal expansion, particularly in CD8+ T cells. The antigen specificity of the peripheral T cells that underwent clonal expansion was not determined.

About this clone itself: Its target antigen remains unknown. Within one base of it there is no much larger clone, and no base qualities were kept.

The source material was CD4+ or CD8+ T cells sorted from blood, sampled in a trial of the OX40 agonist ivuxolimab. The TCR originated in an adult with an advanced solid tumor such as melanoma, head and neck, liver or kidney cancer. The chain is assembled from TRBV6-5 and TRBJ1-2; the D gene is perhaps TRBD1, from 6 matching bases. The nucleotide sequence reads TGTGCCATCAAGGAACAGGGAGGCCATGGCTACACCTTC. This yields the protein CAIKEQGGHGYTF.